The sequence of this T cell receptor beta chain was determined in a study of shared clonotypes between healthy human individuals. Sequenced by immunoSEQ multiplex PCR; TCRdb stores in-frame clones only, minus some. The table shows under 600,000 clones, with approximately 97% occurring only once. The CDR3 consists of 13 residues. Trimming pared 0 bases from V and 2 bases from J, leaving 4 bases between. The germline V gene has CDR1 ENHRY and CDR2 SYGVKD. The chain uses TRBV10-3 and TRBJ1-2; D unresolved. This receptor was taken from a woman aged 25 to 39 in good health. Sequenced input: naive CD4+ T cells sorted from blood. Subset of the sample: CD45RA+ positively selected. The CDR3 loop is CAISESGNYGYTF. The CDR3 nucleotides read TGTGCCATCAGTGAGTCGGGGAACTATGGCTACACCTTC.